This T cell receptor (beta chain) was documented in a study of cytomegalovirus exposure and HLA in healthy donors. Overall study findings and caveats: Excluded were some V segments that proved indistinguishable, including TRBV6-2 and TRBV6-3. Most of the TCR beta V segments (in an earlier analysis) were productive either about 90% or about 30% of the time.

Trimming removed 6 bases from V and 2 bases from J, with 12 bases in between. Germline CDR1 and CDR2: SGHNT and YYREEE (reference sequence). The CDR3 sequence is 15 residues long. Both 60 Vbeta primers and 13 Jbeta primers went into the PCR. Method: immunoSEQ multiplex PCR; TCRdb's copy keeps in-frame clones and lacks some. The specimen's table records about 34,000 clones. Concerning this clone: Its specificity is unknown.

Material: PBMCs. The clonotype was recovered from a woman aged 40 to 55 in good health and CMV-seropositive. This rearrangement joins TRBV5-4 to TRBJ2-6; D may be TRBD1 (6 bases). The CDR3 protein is CASTIEGAGANVLTF. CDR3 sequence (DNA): TGTGCCAGCACCATCGAGGGGGCTGGGGCCAACGTCCTGACTTTC.